One and the same sample provided the 19 T cell receptor beta chains below, sequenced in a study of T cell changes during pregnancy in multiple sclerosis (dated by TCRdb to between 2017 and 2020). Library method: the immunoSEQ multiplex PCR assay. TCRdb obtained this table from immuneACCESS and retained in-frame rearrangements with V and J assigned. These tables miss some clones; where compared with another copy, unresolved V genes account for less than half of the shortfall, and the remainder is unexplained. This sample gives nearly 40,000 clones in total; around 94% of them show up just once. The ten largest make up around 0.8% of the sample. Specimen: CD4+ T cells from peripheral blood mononuclear cells, collected before pregnancy. These receptors all stem from a female donor with multiple sclerosis, enrolled in a pregnancy study.

The V and J genes are TRBV7-6 and TRBJ2-2; 8 nucleotides match TRBD1. CDR1 and CDR2 (germline): SGHVS, FNYEAQ. After removal of 1 base from V and 0 bases from J, the junction contained 4 bases not matched to a gene. This CDR3 has 17 amino acids. The CDR3 nucleotides are TGTGCCAGCAGCTTAGGCAGGGGGCCCGCGAACACCGGGGAGCTGTTTTTT. The encoded protein is CASSLGRGPANTGELFF.

This clone was observed a handful of times. The chain has TRBV2 and TRBJ1-5, with D possibly matching TRBD1 (5 bases). Per the germline V gene, CDR1 is SNHLY and CDR2 is FYNNEI. V gave up 6 bases and J gave up 3 bases, with 15 bases separating them. The CDR3 contains 15 residues. The chain's CDR3 is CASRQDGGDNQPQHF. In DNA form, the CDR3 reads TGTGCCAGCAGGCAAGACGGGGGGGACAATCAGCCCCAGCATTTT.

V and J are TRBV7-9 and TRBJ2-7; a weak D match, TRBD2 (5 bases). Trimming shortened V by 6 bases and J by 3 bases, and 12 bases separated the two germline ends. Germline-derived CDR1 and CDR2 are SEHNR and FQNEAQ (reference sequence). This CDR3 region has 13 residues. CDR3 DNA: TGTGCCAGCAGTCGGACTCAAAACTACGAGCAGTACTTC. This translates into CASSRTQNYEQYF.

V gene TRBV28 combines with J gene TRBJ2-2; tentative D call: TRBD2 (5 bases). V lost 2 bases and J lost 1, with 11 bases in between. This CDR3 is 16 amino acids long. The germline gives CDR1 MDHEN, CDR2 SYDVKM. The CDR3 here is CASSLISGMNTGELFF. The DNA of the CDR3 is TGTGCCAGCAGTTTAATTTCGGGGATGAACACCGGGGAGCTGTTTTTT.

This rearrangement joins TRBV2 to TRBJ2-7; 11 bases map to TRBD2. Per germline, CDR1 SNHLY and CDR2 FYNNEI. This CDR3 is 15 amino acids long. The J segment lost 4 bases and the V segment lost 4 bases, leaving 6 bases of the junction unmatched. The CDR3: CASSASTSGGYEQYF. The CDR3 DNA is TGTGCCAGCAGTGCCAGTACTAGCGGGGGTTACGAGCAGTACTTC.

This chain joins TRBV29-1 and TRBJ2-3; 12 bases line up with TRBD2. Germline V gene lookup returns CDR1 SQVTM and CDR2 ANQGSEA. Trimming removed 1 base from V and 4 bases from J; junction bases left unmatched: 6. The CDR3 extends over 16 amino acids. The CDR3 is CSVEGQTSGSADTQYF. The CDR3 DNA follows: TGCAGCGTTGAAGGCCAGACTAGCGGGAGTGCAGATACGCAGTATTTT.

This chain links TRBV7-9 with TRBJ2-1; 10 nucleotides match TRBD2. CDR3 size: 15 residues. Germline V lookup: CDR1 SEHNR, CDR2 FQNEAQ (reference sequence). Trimming cost V 6 bases and J 5 bases; bases outside gene matches: 7. CDR3 sequence: CASRFLAGENNEQFF. The CDR3 region has the DNA TGTGCCAGCAGGTTCCTAGCGGGAGAGAACAATGAGCAGTTCTTC. Variable domain in full (rest from reference TRBV7-9 and TRBJ2-1): DTGVSQNPRHKITKRGQNVTFRCDPISEHNRLYWYRQTLGQGPEFLTYFQNEAQLEKSRLLSDRFSAERPKGSFSTLEIQRTEQGDSAMYLCASRFLAGENNEQFFGPGTRLTVL.

The chain couples TRBV5-1 to TRBJ2-7; perhaps TRBD1 as D (6 bases). V lost 0 bases to trimming and J lost 3 bases, with 22 bases between them. The CDR3 totals 18 residues. Germline V CDR1 and CDR2: SGHRS, YFSETQ. Here the CDR3 reads CASSLGPMGDKSHYEQYF. The DNA for the CDR3 is TGCGCCAGCAGCTTGGGACCCATGGGGGACAAGAGCCACTACGAGCAGTACTTC.

The genes are TRBV5-4 and TRBJ1-2; 7 bases are a match to TRBD1. V was pared by 4 bases and J by 7 bases, with 1 base of the junction left unmatched. The germline gives CDR1 SGHNT, CDR2 YYREEE (reference sequence). The CDR3 is made up of 11 amino acids. This CDR3 is CASSQGVGYTF. DNA of the CDR3: TGTGCCAGCAGCCAGGGGGTTGGCTACACCTTC.

The J gene is TRBJ1-4, the V gene TRBV7-6; perhaps TRBD1 as D (6 bases). CDR1 and CDR2 from the germline V gene are SGHVS and FNYEAQ. The V and J ends lost 5 bases and 1 base respectively, with 14 bases between them. The CDR3 loop spans 16 amino acids. CDR3 loop: CASSPGTLGTNEKLFF. The CDR3 DNA follows: TGTGCCAGCAGCCCTGGGACACTGGGAACTAATGAAAAACTGTTTTTT.

V and J are TRBV6-1 and TRBJ1-2, with D tentatively TRBD1 (5 bases). The CDR3 has 16 amino acids. Per germline, CDR1 MNHNS and CDR2 SASEGT. Trimming removed 1 base at V and 1 base at J, with 13 bases between. The CDR3 region is CASSEVRGRFNYGYTF. CDR3 sequence (DNA): TGTGCCAGCAGTGAAGTGCGGGGCAGGTTTAACTATGGCTACACCTTC.

V usage is TRBV5-4 and J usage is TRBJ1-2; 12 nucleotides align to TRBD1. After removal of 0 bases from V and 8 bases from J, the junction contained 5 bases not matched to a gene. This CDR3 has 15 amino acids. The germline V gene encodes CDR1 SGHNT and CDR2 YYREEE (reference sequence). DNA for the CDR3: TGTGCCAGCAGCTTGGCGGGACAGGGGGCCGGCGGCTACACCTTC. The encoded protein is CASSLAGQGAGGYTF.

The chain combines TRBV6-5 with TRBJ1-4; a possible D gene is TRBD1 (6 bases). Germline V gives CDR1 MNHEY, CDR2 SVGAGI. V was shortened by 3 bases and J by 6 bases, with 11 bases between the two germline ends. The CDR3 has 14 residues. The CDR3 protein is CASSYRGADEKLFF. The CDR3, as DNA: TGTGCCAGCAGTTATCGGGGGGCCGATGAAAAACTGTTTTTT.

The V and J genes are TRBV7-3 and TRBJ2-3; D possibly corresponds to TRBD1 (6 bases). Trimming shortened V by 4 bases and J by 1 base, and 15 bases separated the two germline ends. The V gene's germline CDR1 is SGHTA and CDR2 FQGTGA. This CDR3 is built from 16 residues. The CDR3, as DNA: TGTGCCAGCAGCTCGACAGGCCTATCTGGCACAGATACGCAGTATTTT. Amino acids: CASSSTGLSGTDTQYF.

The rearrangement links TRBV6-1 to TRBJ2-6, with TRBD1 matching 9 bases. This CDR3 contains 17 residues. Germline CDR1 is MNHNS and CDR2 is SASEGT. J gave up 0 bases and V 3 bases, and 3 bases lay outside the gene matches. CDR3 bases: TGTGCCAGCAGTGAGGGGACAGGGCTCTCTGGGGCCAACGTCCTGACTTTC. Protein: CASSEGTGLSGANVLTF.

The chain has TRBV30 and TRBJ1-1; weak D call: TRBD1 (5 bases). Germline V gene sequence: CDR1 GTSNPN, CDR2 SVGIG (reference sequence). The CDR3 contains 10 residues. The CDR3 loop reads CAGGRGLAFF. CDR3 bases: TGTGCTGGCGGGAGGGGCTTAGCTTTCTTT.

The chain employs TRBV9 and TRBJ2-5; D remains unclear. V lost 2 bases and J 2 bases, leaving 10 bases between the germline ends. The CDR3 consists of 14 residues. Germline CDR1 reads SGDLS; CDR2 reads YYNGEE. The CDR3 region has the DNA TGTGCCAGCAGCGTTACGTCCGGGCAAGAGACCCAGTACTTC. Translation gives CASSVTSGQETQYF.

The CDR3 protein is CASSLAGEIKEDTF. CDR3 nucleotide sequence: TGTGCCAGCAGTTTAGCAGGGGAAATCAAGGAGGACACCTTC. The V gene is TRBV28, the J gene TRBJ1-2; D perhaps matches TRBD1 (6 bases). The CDR3 spans 14 residues. Looked up from germline, CDR1 is MDHEN and CDR2 is SYDVKM. Trimming cost V 2 bases and J 12 bases, with 19 bases left between them.

The rearrangement links TRBV7-2 to TRBJ2-1; 13 positions agree with TRBD2. The V gene's germline CDR1 is SGHTA and CDR2 FQGNSA. V was clipped by 1 base and J by 15 bases; unmatched bases: 6. CDR3 size: 14 residues. CDR3 loop: CASSLGGTSGTRFF. The CDR3 nucleotides are TGTGCCAGCAGCTTAGGGGGGACTAGCGGGACCCGGTTCTTC.